Each of the 12 T cell receptor beta chains below was sequenced from the same sample in a study of blood T cell repertoires in COVID-19. TCRdb's table, derived via immunoSEQ multiplex PCR, lists solely in-frame clones and lacks some. The sample holds roughly 23,000 clones; approximately 94% are singletons and the top ten take roughly 4%. The sequenced sample consisted of peripheral blood. All receptors come from a woman between 45 and 65 years old with active COVID-19.

J is TRBJ1-3 and V is TRBV19; D is undetermined. The germline gives CDR1 LNHDA, CDR2 SQIVND (reference sequence). The CDR3 runs 14 residues. V lost 3 bases and J lost 0, with 6 bases in between. The CDR3 sequence is CASSIGTSGNTIYF. As DNA, the CDR3 is TGTGCCAGTAGTATCGGTACCTCTGGAAACACCATATATTTT.

The V and J genes are TRBV24-1 and TRBJ2-6; 8 nucleotides align to TRBD1. CDR1 and CDR2 (germline): KGHDR, SFDVKD. The ends lost 4 bases at V and 0 bases at J; junction bases unmatched: 4. This CDR3 has 17 amino acids. The CDR3 sequence: CATSDPGGYSGANVLTF. Written as DNA, the CDR3 is TGTGCCACCAGTGACCCAGGGGGCTACTCTGGGGCCAACGTCCTGACTTTC.

The chain recombines TRBV19 with TRBJ2-6; the D is unclear. The CDR3 loop spans 15 amino acids. Trimming removed 5 bases at V and 1 base at J, with 9 bases between. Germline-derived CDR1 and CDR2 are LNHDA and SQIVND (reference sequence). The CDR3 DNA sequence: TGTGCCAGTAGTCCTATGAGGTCTGGGGCCAACGTCCTGACTTTC. It codes for CASSPMRSGANVLTF.

V and J are TRBV19 and TRBJ2-2; TRBD2 matches at 9 bases. This CDR3 region has 14 residues. Germline trimming cut 3 bases from V and 5 bases from J; bases unmatched to any gene: 1. Per the germline V gene, CDR1 is LNHDA and CDR2 is SQIVND (reference sequence). The CDR3 region is CASSITSGTGELFF. The CDR3 bases are TGTGCCAGTAGTATTACTAGCGGGACCGGGGAGCTGTTTTTT.

This chain links TRBV19 with TRBJ2-1; the D is unclear. This CDR3 contains 13 residues. From germline, CDR1 is LNHDA and CDR2 SQIVND (reference sequence). The germline V and J ends were trimmed by 5 bases and 8 bases, with 13 bases remaining between them. In DNA, the CDR3 is TGTGCCAGTAGTCACCTCGCAGGTCATGAGCAGTTCTTC. It yields the protein CASSHLAGHEQFF.

The chain links TRBV11-2 to TRBJ2-2, with unresolved D. Germline loops: CDR1 SGHAT, CDR2 FQNNGV. The germline V and J ends were trimmed by 2 bases and 7 bases, with 5 bases remaining between them. This CDR3 spans 12 amino acids. The DNA of the CDR3 is TGTGCCAGCAGCTTACTGAGCGGGGAGCTGTTTTTT. Encoded protein: CASSLLSGELFF.

V is TRBV19 and J is TRBJ2-7, with D hard to call. V lost 7 bases and J 0 bases, leaving 13 bases between the germline ends. This CDR3 has 14 residues. Per the germline V gene, CDR1 is LNHDA and CDR2 is SQIVND (reference sequence). CDR3 DNA sequence: TGTGCCAGTACCTGGGCCCTGGGCTCCTACGAGCAGTACTTC. The encoded protein is CASTWALGSYEQYF.

The chain joins TRBV3-1 (or the pseudogene TRBV3-2) to TRBJ2-1; TRBD1 is a possible D gene (5 bases). This CDR3 comprises 12 residues. Trimming removed 8 bases from V and 4 bases from J, with 9 bases in between. Germline CDR1 and CDR2: LGHDT and YNNKEL (reference sequence). The CDR3 DNA is TGTGCCAGCGGGGCCGGATACAATGAGCAGTTCTTC. Translation gives CASGAGYNEQFF.

This chain links TRBV6-6 with TRBJ2-5; 10 bases map to TRBD2. The V and J ends lost 6 bases and 1 base, in that order; junction bases with no gene match: 2. The CDR3 runs to 14 residues. From germline, CDR1 is MNHNY and CDR2 SVGAGI (reference sequence). The CDR3: CASRSGRAQETQYF. In nucleotides, the CDR3 is TGTGCCAGCAGAAGCGGGAGGGCCCAAGAGACCCAGTACTTC.

The chain couples TRBV18 to TRBJ2-1, with 11 nucleotides matching TRBD2. The germline V gene has CDR1 KGHSH and CDR2 LQKENI. Unmatched junction bases numbered 7, after V lost 3 bases and J lost 9 bases. This CDR3 region has 15 residues. CDR3 in amino acids: CASSPLAGGQGEQFF. CDR3 in DNA: TGTGCCAGCTCACCGCTAGCGGGAGGCCAGGGTGAGCAGTTCTTC.

The rearrangement uses TRBV2 and TRBJ1-1, with D perhaps matching TRBD1 (6 bases). Germline V gives CDR1 SNHLY, CDR2 FYNNEI. Trimming cost V 4 bases and J 4 bases, with 10 bases left between them. The CDR3 spans 13 residues. CDR3 sequence reads: CASSGPRGTEAFF. The DNA of the CDR3 is TGTGCCAGCAGTGGCCCCAGGGGCACTGAAGCTTTCTTT.

The gene calls are TRBV15 and TRBJ2-2; 9 bases are a match to TRBD2. Germline V gives CDR1 LNHNV, CDR2 YYDKDF (reference sequence). The J segment lost 5 bases and the V segment lost 0 bases, leaving 7 bases of the junction unmatched. The CDR3 has 17 amino acids. The CDR3 protein is CATSRDRTSVFTGELFF. CDR3 in DNA: TGTGCCACCAGCAGAGATCGGACTAGCGTGTTTACCGGGGAGCTGTTTTTT.